This T cell receptor beta chain emerged from a study of OX40 agonist ivuxolimab in advanced cancers. Study-wide findings and caveats: Some of the nonresponding patients also showed low levels of normalized T-cell clonal expansion. At 0.1 to 3.0 mg/kg, CD4+ and CD8+ blood T cells expanded clonally by week 6.

The length of the CDR3 is 13 residues. Germline-derived CDR1 and CDR2 are SGHVS and FQNEAQ. Trimming pared 5 bases from V and 0 bases from J, leaving 7 bases between. Patients with autoimmune history or systemic immunosuppression were excluded. Samples of blood were obtained at baseline, on cycle 4 day 1, and on cycle 7 day 1. As to this clone: The antigen remains unidentified.

Generated by immunoSEQ multiplex PCR, the TCRdb table keeps only in-frame clones and is missing some. The data show roughly 93,000 clones, about 90% seen once. V is TRBV7-8 and J is TRBJ1-1; D uncertain. This sample comprised CD4+ or CD8+ T cells sorted from blood, obtained in a trial of the OX40 agonist ivuxolimab. This receptor was taken from an adult with an advanced solid tumor such as melanoma, head and neck, liver or kidney cancer. The CDR3 region is CASSRILNTEAFF. The CDR3 bases are TGTGCCAGCAGCCGCATTTTGAACACTGAAGCTTTCTTT.